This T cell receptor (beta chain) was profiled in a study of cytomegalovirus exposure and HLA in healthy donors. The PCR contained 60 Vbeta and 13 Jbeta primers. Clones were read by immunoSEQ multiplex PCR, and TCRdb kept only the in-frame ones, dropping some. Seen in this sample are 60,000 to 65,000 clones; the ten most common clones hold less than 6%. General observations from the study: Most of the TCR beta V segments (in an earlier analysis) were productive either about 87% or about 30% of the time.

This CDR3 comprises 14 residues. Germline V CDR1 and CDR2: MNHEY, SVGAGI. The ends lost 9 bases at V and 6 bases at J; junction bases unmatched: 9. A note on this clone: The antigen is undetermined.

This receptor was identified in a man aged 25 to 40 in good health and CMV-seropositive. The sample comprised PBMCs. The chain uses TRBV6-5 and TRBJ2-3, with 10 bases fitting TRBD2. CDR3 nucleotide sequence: TGTGCCAGTGGCAGCGGGGGGGCCCTTGATACGCAGTATTTT. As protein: CASGSGGALDTQYF.